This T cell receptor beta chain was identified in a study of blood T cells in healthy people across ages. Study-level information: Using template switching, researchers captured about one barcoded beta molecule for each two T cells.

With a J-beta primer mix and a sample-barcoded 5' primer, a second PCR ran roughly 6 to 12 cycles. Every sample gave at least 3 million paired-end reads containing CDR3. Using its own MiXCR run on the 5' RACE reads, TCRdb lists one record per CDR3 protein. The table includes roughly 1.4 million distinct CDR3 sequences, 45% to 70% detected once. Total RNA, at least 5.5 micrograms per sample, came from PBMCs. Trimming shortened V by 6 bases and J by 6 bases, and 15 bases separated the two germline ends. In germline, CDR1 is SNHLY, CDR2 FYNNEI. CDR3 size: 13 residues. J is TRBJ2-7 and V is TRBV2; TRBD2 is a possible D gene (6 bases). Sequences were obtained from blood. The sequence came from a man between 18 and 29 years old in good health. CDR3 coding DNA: TGTGCCAGCAGAGGAGGGGCCCTCTCCGAGCAGTACTTC. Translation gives CASRGGALSEQYF.